This is a list of T cell receptor beta chains from one sample in a study of spatial heterogeneity in lung cancer. One entry per CDR3 protein, called by TCRdb with MiXCR from the 5' RACE reads. The table lists around 100,000 distinct CDR3 sequences, 11% of them singletons, with 24% in the top ten. Sequenced material: PBMCs, taken at follow-up. All receptors derive from a female donor with early-stage non-small cell lung cancer. The CDR3 runs from the conserved cysteine through the conserved F or W. A D gene is named only where the DNA matches it firmly. A row's size may be missing; if present it is once, few, many or a size class.

j_gene: TRBJ1-6
v_gene: TRBV7-6
d_gene: TRBD1
abundance: few
CDR3nt: TGTGCCAGCAGCCCTCGACAGGGGGGTAATTCACCCCTCCACTTT
CDR3aa: CASSPRQGGNSPLHF

j_gene: TRBJ1-1
v_gene: TRBV5-5
d_gene: NA
abundance: few
CDR3nt: TGTGCCAGCAGCTTGGAACCATACACTGAAGCTTTCTTT
CDR3aa: CASSLEPYTEAFF

j_gene: TRBJ2-1
v_gene: TRBV6-6
d_gene: NA
abundance: few
CDR3nt: TGTGCCAGCAGCTCGGGACCGGGTTTCGCTGAGCAGTTCTTC
CDR3aa: CASSSGPGFAEQFF

j_gene: TRBJ2-5
v_gene: TRBV12-3/TRBV12-4
d_gene: NA
abundance: NA
CDR3nt: TGTGCCAGCAGGTGGCCTTGGGGGGAGACCCAGTACTTC
CDR3aa: CASRWPWGETQYF

j_gene: TRBJ2-3
v_gene: TRBV5-1
d_gene: NA
abundance: NA
CDR3nt: TGCGCCAGCAGCCCTGGGAGTTACGACGCAGATACGCAGTATTTT
CDR3aa: CASSPGSYDADTQYF

j_gene: TRBJ2-7
v_gene: TRBV6-1
d_gene: TRBD2
abundance: few
CDR3nt: TGTGCCAGCAGTGACGTGACTAGCGGGTACGAGCAGTACTTC
CDR3aa: CASSDVTSGYEQYF

j_gene: TRBJ2-2
v_gene: TRBV12-3/TRBV12-4
d_gene: TRBD2
abundance: NA
CDR3nt: TGTGCCAGCAGCTTACGAGACGACTCTGGGCTAGCGGGAGCCACCGGGGAGCTGTTTTTT
CDR3aa: CASSLRDDSGLAGATGELFF

j_gene: TRBJ2-2
v_gene: TRBV24-1
d_gene: TRBD1
abundance: NA
CDR3nt: TGTGCCACCAGTGATTTGGGACAGGATAACACCGGGGAGCTGTTTTTT
CDR3aa: CATSDLGQDNTGELFF

j_gene: TRBJ2-7
v_gene: TRBV27
d_gene: NA
abundance: few
CDR3nt: TGTGCCAGCAGTTTAATCAGGCGGTTACGCTACGAGCAGTACTTC
CDR3aa: CASSLIRRLRYEQYF

j_gene: TRBJ2-3
v_gene: TRBV6-5
d_gene: NA
abundance: many
CDR3nt: TGTGCCGTCGCCCGGATGGGGACCACAGATACGCAGTATTTT
CDR3aa: CAVARMGTTDTQYF

j_gene: TRBJ1-4
v_gene: TRBV30
d_gene: NA
abundance: few
CDR3nt: TGTGCCTGGAGTGGTCGACGGTCTCGTGGTGAAAAACTGTTTTTT
CDR3aa: CAWSGRRSRGEKLFF

j_gene: TRBJ1-3
v_gene: TRBV29-1
d_gene: NA
abundance: many
CDR3nt: TGCAGCGTTGAAGTCGTTAGAAACACCATATATTTT
CDR3aa: CSVEVVRNTIYF

j_gene: TRBJ1-5
v_gene: TRBV2
d_gene: TRBD1
abundance: few
CDR3nt: TGTGCCAGCAGTGAAGACATGAGGGGGCGTAATCAGCCCCAGCATTTT
CDR3aa: CASSEDMRGRNQPQHF

j_gene: TRBJ1-2
v_gene: TRBV6-5
d_gene: NA
abundance: NA
CDR3nt: TGTGCCAGCAGTTACTCGTTACAGCTTCGCTATGGCTACACCTTC
CDR3aa: CASSYSLQLRYGYTF

j_gene: TRBJ2-7
v_gene: TRBV20-1
d_gene: TRBD2
abundance: few
CDR3nt: TGCAGTGCTAGGGGAGGGAGGAGCTCCTACGAGCAGTACTTC
CDR3aa: CSARGGRSSYEQYF

j_gene: TRBJ2-5
v_gene: TRBV10-3
d_gene: TRBD2
abundance: many
CDR3nt: TGTGCCATCTCCGCGGGGGACCCCCGTGTCGAGACCCAGTACTTC
CDR3aa: CAISAGDPRVETQYF

j_gene: TRBJ2-6
v_gene: TRBV28
d_gene: NA
abundance: NA
CDR3nt: TGTGCCAGCAGTATGAAGGGGCCTGGGGCCAACGTCCTGACTTTC
CDR3aa: CASSMKGPGANVLTF

j_gene: TRBJ2-1
v_gene: TRBV24-1
d_gene: NA
abundance: many
CDR3nt: TGTGCCACCAGTGTCCCCCCCAGCTACAATGAGCAGTTCTTC
CDR3aa: CATSVPPSYNEQFF

j_gene: TRBJ1-5
v_gene: TRBV12-3/TRBV12-4
d_gene: NA
abundance: NA
CDR3nt: TGTGCCAGCAGCCAGGGAGGTATGGACAATCAGCCCCAGCATTTT
CDR3aa: CASSQGGMDNQPQHF

j_gene: TRBJ2-2
v_gene: TRBV28
d_gene: NA
abundance: few
CDR3nt: TGTGCCAGCAGTTTATATCAGGGTAGCGGCACCGGGGAGCTGTTTTTT
CDR3aa: CASSLYQGSGTGELFF

j_gene: TRBJ1-1
v_gene: TRBV28
d_gene: NA
abundance: many
CDR3nt: TGTGCCAGCAGTATACTCGGGCGTATTGAAGCTTTCTTT
CDR3aa: CASSILGRIEAFF

j_gene: TRBJ2-1
v_gene: TRBV19
d_gene: TRBD2
abundance: NA
CDR3nt: TGTGCCAGTAGTATAGGGGCGGCGGGAGGGAGGTACAATGAGCAGTTCTTC
CDR3aa: CASSIGAAGGRYNEQFF

j_gene: TRBJ2-5
v_gene: TRBV21-1
d_gene: NA
abundance: few
CDR3nt: TGTGCCAGCAGCACAAAACAAGAGACCCAGTACTTC
CDR3aa: CASSTKQETQYF

j_gene: TRBJ2-7
v_gene: TRBV24-1
d_gene: NA
abundance: NA
CDR3nt: TGTGCCACCAGTGACGGGGCGCGGAGTGAGCAGTACTTC
CDR3aa: CATSDGARSEQYF

j_gene: TRBJ2-3
v_gene: TRBV27
d_gene: NA
abundance: few
CDR3nt: TGTGCCAGCAGTTTCGGCCGTCAAGGGGCCACAGATACGCAGTATTTT
CDR3aa: CASSFGRQGATDTQYF

j_gene: TRBJ1-1
v_gene: TRBV11-2
d_gene: NA
abundance: NA
CDR3nt: TGTGCCAGCAGCCCAAACCGGGACACTGAAGCTTTCTTT
CDR3aa: CASSPNRDTEAFF

j_gene: TRBJ2-7
v_gene: TRBV28
d_gene: NA
abundance: NA
CDR3nt: TGTGCCAGCAGTTTGGTTGGCCGGGGCGAGCAGTACTTC
CDR3aa: CASSLVGRGEQYF

j_gene: TRBJ1-2
v_gene: TRBV29-1
d_gene: NA
abundance: few
CDR3nt: TGCAGCGTTGAGTTCCCATCGCAGCTCGCAAACTATGGCTACACCTTC
CDR3aa: CSVEFPSQLANYGYTF

j_gene: TRBJ2-1
v_gene: TRBV7-9
d_gene: NA
abundance: NA
CDR3nt: TGTGCCAGCAGCTTAGAGGAGTCACTAGCCTATGACAATGAGCAGTTCTTC
CDR3aa: CASSLEESLAYDNEQFF

j_gene: TRBJ2-1
v_gene: TRBV28
d_gene: TRBD2
abundance: NA
CDR3nt: TGTGCCAGCAGTTTGGCCCAAGCGGGAGCCGCGGGATACAATGAGCAGTTCTTC
CDR3aa: CASSLAQAGAAGYNEQFF

j_gene: TRBJ2-7
v_gene: TRBV12-3/TRBV12-4
d_gene: TRBD2
abundance: few
CDR3nt: TGTGCCAGCAGGCGGGGACTAGCTTACGAGCAGTACTTC
CDR3aa: CASRRGLAYEQYF

j_gene: TRBJ2-1
v_gene: TRBV7-8
d_gene: NA
abundance: few
CDR3nt: TGTGCCAGCAGCTTAGACGCAGGGAAGCCCTTAGCAATAAGGGATGAGCAGTTCTTC
CDR3aa: CASSLDAGKPLAIRDEQFF

j_gene: TRBJ1-4
v_gene: TRBV2
d_gene: NA
abundance: NA
CDR3nt: TGTGCCAGCAGTGACCTGGGGTGGATGGGTAATGAAAAACTGTTTTTT
CDR3aa: CASSDLGWMGNEKLFF

j_gene: TRBJ2-3
v_gene: TRBV12-3/TRBV12-4
d_gene: TRBD2
abundance: NA
CDR3nt: TGTGCCAGCAATTTAGCGGGCCTAAGCACAGATACGCAGTATTTT
CDR3aa: CASNLAGLSTDTQYF

j_gene: TRBJ1-6
v_gene: TRBV18
d_gene: NA
abundance: NA
CDR3nt: TGTGCCAGCTCATCGCAACCGTTAAGCTTATCCATTTCACCCCTCCACTTT
CDR3aa: CASSSQPLSLSISPLHF

j_gene: TRBJ2-1
v_gene: TRBV20-1
d_gene: TRBD2
abundance: few
CDR3nt: TGCAGTGCTAGCCAAACCGGGACTATTTCCTACAATGAGCAGTTCTTC
CDR3aa: CSASQTGTISYNEQFF

j_gene: TRBJ2-3
v_gene: TRBV29-1
d_gene: NA
abundance: many
CDR3nt: TGCAGCGTTCGGGCCGCGGACAGAGCGACAGATACGCAGTATTTT
CDR3aa: CSVRAADRATDTQYF

j_gene: TRBJ2-2
v_gene: TRBV7-8
d_gene: NA
abundance: NA
CDR3nt: TGTGCCAGCAGCTTTAGGGGAATGGTGACCGGGGAGCTGTTTTTT
CDR3aa: CASSFRGMVTGELFF

j_gene: TRBJ2-3
v_gene: TRBV7-9
d_gene: TRBD2
abundance: NA
CDR3nt: TGTGCCAGCAGCCCGGGACTACAGTCCACAGATACGCAGTATTTT
CDR3aa: CASSPGLQSTDTQYF

j_gene: TRBJ1-1
v_gene: TRBV20-1
d_gene: NA
abundance: few
CDR3nt: TGCAGTGCTAGAGATCCCCAGGGAAGAAACACTGAAGCTTTCTTT
CDR3aa: CSARDPQGRNTEAFF

j_gene: TRBJ1-4
v_gene: TRBV7-9
d_gene: TRBD1
abundance: few
CDR3nt: TGTGCCAGCAGCTTTGGCAACTACCGGGACAGGGGGCGAGGGAATGAAAAACTGTTTTTT
CDR3aa: CASSFGNYRDRGRGNEKLFF

j_gene: TRBJ2-3
v_gene: TRBV29-1
d_gene: TRBD1
abundance: NA
CDR3nt: TGCAGCGTTGAGAGGGGGCGTGGAGATACGCAGTATTTT
CDR3aa: CSVERGRGDTQYF

j_gene: TRBJ1-3
v_gene: TRBV6-5
d_gene: NA
abundance: NA
CDR3nt: TGTGCCAGCAACGAGGGCCGGGGAAACACCATATATTTT
CDR3aa: CASNEGRGNTIYF

j_gene: TRBJ2-1
v_gene: TRBV5-4
d_gene: TRBD2
abundance: few
CDR3nt: TGTGCCAGCAGGTTAGCCATAGCGGGACTCTACAATGAGCAGTTCTTC
CDR3aa: CASRLAIAGLYNEQFF

j_gene: TRBJ2-6
v_gene: TRBV6-1
d_gene: NA
abundance: NA
CDR3nt: TGTGCCAGCAGGGGAGTGGCGGTGCTCTCTGGGGCCAACGTCCTGACTTTC
CDR3aa: CASRGVAVLSGANVLTF

j_gene: TRBJ1-1
v_gene: TRBV5-1
d_gene: NA
abundance: NA
CDR3nt: TGCGCCAGCAGCTTGGCCGAAGCAGGACGGTTCGTGGCTTTCTTT
CDR3aa: CASSLAEAGRFVAFF

j_gene: TRBJ1-3
v_gene: TRBV6-5
d_gene: TRBD1
abundance: few
CDR3nt: TGTGCCAGCATGCGACAGGGGCAAAACACCATATATTTT
CDR3aa: CASMRQGQNTIYF

j_gene: TRBJ2-2
v_gene: TRBV18
d_gene: NA
abundance: NA
CDR3nt: TGTGCCAGCTCGTCCAGTCAGGGATCGAACACCGGGGAGCTGTTTTTT
CDR3aa: CASSSSQGSNTGELFF

j_gene: TRBJ2-7
v_gene: TRBV15
d_gene: TRBD2
abundance: few
CDR3nt: TGTGCCACCAGCAGTCGGACGGGAGCGGGAGTGAGCTCCTACGAGCAGTACTTC
CDR3aa: CATSSRTGAGVSSYEQYF

j_gene: TRBJ2-2
v_gene: TRBV7-9
d_gene: NA
abundance: NA
CDR3nt: TGTGCCAGCAGCGGGAGGGGGATCAACACCGGGGAGCTGTTTTTT
CDR3aa: CASSGRGINTGELFF

j_gene: TRBJ2-3
v_gene: TRBV7-8
d_gene: NA
abundance: NA
CDR3nt: TGTGCCAGCCGGGCGGGGTACACAGATACGCAGTATTTT
CDR3aa: CASRAGYTDTQYF